The 28 T cell receptor beta chains reported below all come from one sample, sequenced in a study of T cell responses to AZD1222 COVID-19 vaccine. Sequencing used immunoSEQ multiplex PCR; TCRdb keeps in-frame clones, though not all of them. The sample lists around 75,000 clones, more than 70% seen once, with 9% to 10% in the top ten. The sequencing used peripheral blood, collected 28 days after the second dose of the MenACWY control vaccine. These receptors were obtained from an adult who received the MenACWY meningococcal vaccine as a control.

This clone has just a few counts. V is TRBV5-1 and J is TRBJ1-6; the D gene is possibly TRBD1 (6 bases). Germline V gene data show CDR1 as SGHRS and CDR2 as YFSETQ. Trimming took off 3 bases at V and 6 bases at J, with 13 bases between the two ends. The CDR3 length is 15 residues. CDR3: CASSSLEGGNSPLHF. DNA for the CDR3: TGCGCCAGCAGCTCCCTCGAGGGGGGTAATTCACCCCTCCACTTT.

The V and J genes are TRBV15 and TRBJ1-3; D gene unclear. Germline CDR1 LNHNV, CDR2 YYDKDF (reference sequence). The CDR3 totals 15 residues. The V end was cut by 0 bases, the J end by 8 bases, with 14 bases between. DNA for the CDR3: TGTGCCACCAGCAGAGATCGGGCCTCCGCGGACACCATATATTTT. Translated, it gives CATSRDRASADTIYF.

This sequence joins TRBV14 and TRBJ1-1; tentatively, D is TRBD1 (5 bases). Trimming took 7 bases from V and 8 from J, leaving 20 bases between them. Germline V gives CDR1 SGHDN, CDR2 FVKESK. The CDR3 is 14 residues long. The CDR3 sequence: CASTLLHGQGEAFF. The CDR3 DNA sequence: TGTGCCAGCACCCTCCTCCATGGGCAGGGAGAAGCTTTCTTT. The variable domain in full, completed from reference TRBV14 and TRBJ1-1, reads EAGVTQFPSHSVIEKGQTVTLRCDPISGHDNLYWYRRVMGKEIKFLLHFVKESKQDESGMPNNRFLAERTGGTYSTLKVQPAELEDSGVYFCASTLLHGQGEAFFGQGTRLTVV.

The rearrangement joins TRBV5-1 to TRBJ2-3, with 9 bases that match TRBD2. CDR3 size: 17 residues. Unmatched junction bases numbered 10, after V lost 4 bases and J lost 1 base. Germline values: CDR1 SGHRS, CDR2 YFSETQ. As DNA, the CDR3 is TGCGCCAGCAGCGAGTTAGGAGCGGGGGGCGGCACAGATACGCAGTATTTT. It translates to CASSELGAGGGTDTQYF.

The chain carries TRBV5-5 and TRBJ1-2; D unclear. The germline CDR1 and CDR2 sequences are SGHKS and YYEKEE (reference sequence). The germline V and J ends were trimmed by 0 bases and 7 bases, with 13 bases remaining between them. This CDR3 region has 14 residues. The CDR3 sequence is CASSLEQLPGGYTF. The CDR3 DNA sequence: TGTGCCAGCAGCTTGGAACAGCTCCCCGGTGGCTACACCTTC.

The J gene is TRBJ2-3, the V gene TRBV11-3; D gene ambiguous. The ends were cut back, 2 bases at V and 0 bases at J, with 9 bases in the middle. Germline CDR1 is SGHNT and CDR2 is YENEEA. The CDR3 sequence is 15 residues long. The CDR3 loop reads CASSLIGHSTDTQYF. The CDR3 bases are TGTGCCAGCAGCTTAATCGGCCATAGCACAGATACGCAGTATTTT.

V and J are TRBV6-5 and TRBJ2-5, with a weak D call TRBD2 (7 bases). Germline lookup yields CDR1 MNHEY and CDR2 SVGAGI. This CDR3 comprises 16 residues. V lost 2 bases, J lost 5 bases, and 18 bases lay in between. CDR3 sequence reads: CASSYEGRTRGETQYF. As DNA, the CDR3 is TGTGCCAGCAGTTACGAAGGACGGACTAGGGGGGAGACCCAGTACTTC.

This sequence joins TRBV19 and TRBJ2-7; 7 nucleotides match TRBD1. The CDR3 consists of 14 residues. CDR1 and CDR2 from the germline V gene are LNHDA and SQIVND (reference sequence). Losses at the gene ends were 5 bases for V and 6 bases for J; bases not matched to a gene: 10. CDR3 loop: CASSADQRGLEQYF. DNA of the CDR3: TGTGCCAGTAGTGCGGACCAAAGGGGGCTCGAGCAGTACTTC.

The CDR3 sequence: CASSLGLAGRSDTQYF. DNA for the CDR3: TGCGCCAGCAGCCTAGGACTAGCGGGGAGGTCAGATACGCAGTATTTT. V gene TRBV5-1 combines with J gene TRBJ2-3; 12 bases align to TRBD2. The CDR3 is 16 residues long. The J segment lost 4 bases and the V segment lost 4 bases, leaving 7 bases of the junction unmatched. Germline values: CDR1 SGHRS, CDR2 YFSETQ.

The rearrangement links TRBV28 to TRBJ1-5; TRBD1 is a possible D gene (5 bases). Germline-derived CDR1 and CDR2 are MDHEN and SYDVKM. V was trimmed by 8 bases and J by 4 bases, leaving 18 bases between them. This CDR3 contains 15 residues. This chain's CDR3 is CASASGGAGNQPQHF. As DNA, the CDR3 is TGTGCCAGCGCCTCAGGTGGGGCAGGAAATCAGCCCCAGCATTTT.

This chain uses TRBV19 with TRBJ1-1; D perhaps matches TRBD1 (6 bases). CDR1 is LNHDA and CDR2 is SQIVND in the germline V gene (reference sequence). V lost 6 bases to trimming and J lost 6 bases, with 11 bases between them. The CDR3 runs 12 residues. The CDR3 loop is CASRGAYPEAFF. CDR3 in DNA: TGTGCCAGTAGGGGGGCTTACCCTGAAGCTTTCTTT.

The rearrangement links TRBV27 to TRBJ2-7, with D unclear. Trimming stripped 4 bases from V and 5 bases from J, with 9 bases between. This CDR3 region has 12 residues. Germline CDR1 reads MNHEY; CDR2 reads SMNVEV (reference sequence). CDR3: CASSSRHDEQYF. The CDR3 DNA reads TGTGCCAGCAGTTCACGACACGACGAGCAGTACTTC.

The CDR3 region has the DNA TGTGCCAGCAGCGTCGCAGTAAAGACAACTAATGAAAAACTGTTTTTT. Encoded protein: CASSVAVKTTNEKLFF. The rearrangement joins TRBV9 to TRBJ1-4; the D is unclear. Germline V gene lookup returns CDR1 SGDLS and CDR2 YYNGEE. V lost 2 bases to trimming and J lost 0 bases, with 11 bases between them. This CDR3 has 16 residues.

The genes are TRBV4-1 and TRBJ2-3, with 9 nucleotides matching TRBD2. V lost 0 bases, J lost 10 bases, and 11 bases stayed unmatched. This CDR3 is 16 amino acids long. From germline, CDR1 is MGHRA and CDR2 YSYEKL. The CDR3: CASSQDQAGGPYAQYF. The CDR3, as DNA: TGCGCCAGCAGCCAAGATCAAGCGGGGGGCCCCTATGCGCAGTATTTT.

V usage is TRBV18 and J usage is TRBJ2-3; 7 positions match TRBD1. V was pared by 6 bases and J by 2 bases, with 11 bases of the junction left unmatched. The CDR3 totals 16 residues. Germline V gene lookup returns CDR1 KGHSH and CDR2 LQKENI. CDR3 sequence (DNA): TGTGCCAGCTCCAGGGGGTGGGACATCTACACAGATACGCAGTATTTT. This codes for CASSRGWDIYTDTQYF.

The chain combines TRBV30 with TRBJ2-1; D gene ambiguous. Trimming removed 3 bases from V and 4 bases from J, with 10 bases in between. CDR1 is GTSNPN, CDR2 SVGIG, per germline (reference sequence). The CDR3 has 13 amino acids. The CDR3 DNA sequence: TGTGCCTGGAGCGATGCCCCTTACAATGAGCAGTTCTTC. It yields the protein CAWSDAPYNEQFF. Together with reference TRBV30 and TRBJ2-1, the CDR3 gives the full variable domain: SQTIHQWPATLVQPVGSPLSLECTVEGTSNPNLYWYRQAAGRGLQLLFYSVGIGQISSEVPQNLSASRPQDRQFILSSKKLLLSDSGFYLCAWSDAPYNEQFFGPGTRLTVL.

The V gene is TRBV2, the J gene TRBJ2-1; a weak D match, TRBD2 (6 bases). Germline CDR1 SNHLY, CDR2 FYNNEI. The CDR3 totals 14 residues. Trimming pared 6 bases from V and 8 bases from J, leaving 17 bases between. CDR3 amino acids: CASSQPGLRHEQFF. The CDR3 region has the DNA TGTGCCAGCAGCCAACCGGGACTTCGTCATGAGCAGTTCTTC.

This chain joins TRBV10-3 and TRBJ1-5, with TRBD1 matching 7 bases. Germline trimming cut 10 bases from V and 2 bases from J; bases unmatched to any gene: 11. Looked up from germline, CDR1 is ENHRY and CDR2 is SYGVKD. The CDR3 extends over 15 amino acids. CDR3 residues: CATSALGQRNQPQHF. For the CDR3, the DNA is TGTGCCACCAGCGCTCTGGGACAGCGCAATCAGCCCCAGCATTTT.

The V gene is TRBV6-5, the J gene TRBJ1-2; weak D call: TRBD1 (5 bases). The CDR3 sequence is 14 residues long. Trimming shortened V by 5 bases and J by 5 bases, and 15 bases separated the two germline ends. The germline V gene encodes CDR1 MNHEY and CDR2 SVGAGI. As DNA, the CDR3 is TGTGCCAGCAGTACCCCGGGACGGCGTTATGGCTACACCTTC. The encoded protein is CASSTPGRRYGYTF.

The gene calls are TRBV11-2 and TRBJ1-1, with D hard to call. The length of the CDR3 is 15 residues. Germline CDR1 reads SGHAT; CDR2 reads FQNNGV. Deletions cut 6 bases from V and 0 bases from J, with 14 bases between. The CDR3 bases are TGTGCCAGCAGTCGAGGAGGCGGGATGAACACTGAAGCTTTCTTT. Protein: CASSRGGGMNTEAFF.

The V gene is TRBV30, the J gene TRBJ1-1; tentative D call: TRBD1 (5 bases). V gave up 3 bases and J gave up 3 bases, with 20 bases separating them. CDR1 GTSNPN and CDR2 SVGIG come from the germline V gene (reference sequence). The CDR3 runs to 16 residues. The CDR3 protein is CAWSSKRTIGDTEAFF. CDR3 sequence (DNA): TGTGCCTGGAGCTCAAAGCGTACGATAGGGGACACTGAAGCTTTCTTT.

In DNA form, the CDR3 reads TGTGCCAGCAGCCAAGGGACCTCCTACAATGAGCAGTTCTTC. Translated, it gives CASSQGTSYNEQFF. The chain joins TRBV28 to TRBJ2-1; D is tentatively TRBD1 or TRBD2 (5 bases each). The V gene's germline CDR1 is MDHEN and CDR2 SYDVKM. V lost 6 bases and J lost 0, with 9 bases in between. The CDR3 totals 14 residues.

Comments on this clone: Compared with germline, one end of the junction differs, possibly owing to a read error. The V and J genes are TRBV2 and TRBJ2-1, with 8 bases aligning to TRBD1. This CDR3 comprises 15 residues. The germline V gene has CDR1 SNHLY and CDR2 FYNNEI. The CDR3 loop reads CASNLDRGTYSERFF. The CDR3, as DNA: TGTGCCAGCAACCTCGACAGGGGCACCTACAGTGAGCGGTTCTTC.

This clone came up once. The genes are TRBV7-2 and TRBJ1-4; 9 positions match TRBD1. V trimming: 7 bases; J trimming: 5 bases; junction bases outside the gene matches: 11. Germline assignment: CDR1 SGHTA and CDR2 FQGNSA. The length of the CDR3 is 16 residues. The CDR3 spells CASNMQWTGDNEKLFF. The CDR3 region has the DNA TGTGCCAGCAACATGCAGTGGACAGGGGACAATGAAAAACTGTTTTTT.

The chain has TRBV9 and TRBJ1-1, with D perhaps TRBD1 (6 bases). The CDR3 extends over 19 amino acids. Germline assignment: CDR1 SGDLS and CDR2 YYNGEE. V lost 3 bases to trimming and J lost 0 bases, with 24 bases between them. The CDR3 region has the DNA TGTGCCAGCAGCGCGCCTACTGGAGGGGGTGGGAACATGAACACTGAAGCTTTCTTT. Translated, it gives CASSAPTGGGGNMNTEAFF.

The chain has TRBV7-3 and TRBJ1-2, with 11 positions matching TRBD1. V shed 2 bases and J 7 bases; nucleotides not matched to a gene: 0. The CDR3 runs to 13 residues. In germline, CDR1 is SGHTA, CDR2 FQGTGA. The CDR3 DNA sequence: TGTGCCAGCAGCTTAGGGACAGGGGGTGGCTACACCTTC. As protein: CASSLGTGGGYTF.

A few counts support this clone. The gene calls are TRBV12-3 or TRBV12-4 and TRBJ1-6, with D hard to call. The CDR3 covers 13 residues. V lost 3 bases and J 6 bases, leaving 6 bases between the germline ends. The CDR3 spells CASSLVGNSPLHF. CDR3 sequence (DNA): TGTGCCAGCAGTTTGGTTGGTAATTCACCCCTCCACTTT.

The chain is built from TRBV13 and TRBJ1-1; 7 positions match TRBD1. In germline, CDR1 is PRHDT, CDR2 FYEKMQ (reference sequence). The ends lost 3 bases at V and 0 bases at J; junction bases unmatched: 10. This CDR3 is built from 17 residues. Here the CDR3 reads CASSLFPGQSLNTEAFF. The DNA of the CDR3 is TGTGCCAGCAGCTTGTTCCCGGGACAGTCGCTGAACACTGAAGCTTTCTTT.